These 13 T cell receptor beta chains share one sample of origin, sequenced in a study of post-analysis software for immune sequencing data. Study conclusions and caveats: Higher frequency in patients than in controls was seen for about five TRBV segments, with TRBV5-6, TRBV5-1 and TRBV20-1 among them.

No cognate antigen is known for these TCRs. Unique-molecular-identifier-tagged TCR beta cDNA libraries were used. TCRdb processed the PCR reads anew with MiXCR; each CDR3 protein has one entry. The repertoire includes around 770,000 distinct CDR3 sequences, approximately 44% of them detected once, and roughly 4.5% sits in the top ten. Sequenced input: blood. All receptors derive from a girl aged 5 to 17 with multiple sclerosis.

This clonotype was found once. The chain is built from TRBV5-6 and TRBJ2-7; the D is unclear. The CDR3 runs to 14 residues. Trimming removed 1 base at V and 1 base at J, with 9 bases between. The germline V gene encodes CDR1 SGHDT and CDR2 YYEEEE. The CDR3 sequence is CASSLQGKSYEQYF. In DNA, the CDR3 is TGTGCCAGCAGCTTGCAAGGGAAATCCTACGAGCAGTACTTC.

The V call is TRBV27, the J call TRBJ2-2; D is undetermined. Germline CDR1 and CDR2: MNHEY and SMNVEV (reference sequence). The V end was cut by 9 bases, the J end by 2 bases, with 19 bases between. This CDR3 comprises 16 residues. CDR3 loop: CARPASQATNTGELFF. CDR3 DNA sequence: TGTGCCAGACCGGCTTCGCAAGCGACCAACACCGGGGAGCTGTTTTTT.

V usage is TRBV7-2 and J usage is TRBJ2-5; 7 positions match TRBD2. After removal of 0 bases from V and 4 bases from J, the junction contained 2 bases not matched to a gene. Germline loops: CDR1 SGHTA, CDR2 FQGNSA. The CDR3 consists of 14 residues. In DNA, the CDR3 is TGTGCCAGCAGCTTAGCGAGGACTAGAGAGACCCAGTACTTC. The encoded protein is CASSLARTRETQYF. The full variable domain, its missing parts supplied by reference TRBV7-2 and TRBJ2-5, is GAGVSQSPSNKVTEKGKDVELRCDPISGHTALYWYRQSLGQGLEFLIYFQGNSAPDKSGLPSDRFSAERTGGSVSTLTIQRTQQEDSAVYLCASSLARTRETQYFGPGTRLLVL.

V and J are TRBV7-2 and TRBJ1-6, with TRBD1 identical over 8 bases. The CDR3 spans 14 residues. Germline CDR1 SGHTA, CDR2 FQGNSA. The junction had 10 bases not matched to a gene; V was cut back by 5 bases and J by 13 bases. The CDR3, as DNA: TGTGCCAGCAGCGCCCGACAGGGGCTCTTGCCCCTCCACTTT. Protein: CASSARQGLLPLHF.

This sequence joins TRBV5-1 and TRBJ1-5; a weak D match, TRBD1 (5 bases). The ends were cut back, 4 bases at V and 0 bases at J, with 11 bases in the middle. The CDR3 has 15 amino acids. The germline gives CDR1 SGHRS, CDR2 YFSETQ. The CDR3 bases are TGCGCCAGCAGCCCCTGGGGGAATAGCAATCAGCCCCAGCATTTT. This translates into CASSPWGNSNQPQHF.

This clonotype occurred a few times. The V and J genes are TRBV4-3 and TRBJ2-7; D possibly matches TRBD1 or TRBD2 (6 bases each). Trimming pared 5 bases from V and 2 bases from J, leaving 22 bases between. Germline V lookup: CDR1 LGHNA, CDR2 YSLEER. The CDR3 runs to 17 residues. CDR3 sequence: CASSSGAGHLDTYEQYF. Written as DNA, the CDR3 is TGCGCCAGCAGCTCCGGGGCGGGACACCTTGATACCTACGAGCAGTACTTC.

The rearrangement links TRBV10-3 to TRBJ2-3; TRBD2 matches at 7 bases. CDR1 and CDR2 (germline): ENHRY, SYGVKD. The length of the CDR3 is 14 residues. The V and J ends lost 8 bases and 0 bases, in that order; junction bases with no gene match: 5. CDR3 DNA sequence: TGTGCCATCGGAGCTAGCGGCAGCACAGATACGCAGTATTTT. This sequence encodes CAIGASGSTDTQYF.

This clonotype was observed a handful of times. This chain connects TRBV20-1 to TRBJ2-7; TRBD2 matches 9 bases. The CDR3 loop spans 15 amino acids. J gave up 1 base and V 2 bases, and 6 bases lay outside the gene matches. The germline V gene encodes CDR1 DFQATT and CDR2 SNEGSKA (reference sequence). The CDR3 DNA follows: TGCAGTGCTAGACATAGCGGGAGTGGGTCCTACGAGCAGTACTTC. The encoded protein is CSARHSGSGSYEQYF.

The CDR3 nucleotides are TGTGCCAGCAGCTTCTTCGACTCCCGGGGTGAGCAGTTCTTC. Its translation: CASSFFDSRGEQFF. The V call is TRBV7-8, the J call TRBJ2-1; D perhaps matches TRBD2 (5 bases). The length of the CDR3 is 14 residues. Deletions cut 3 bases from V and 9 bases from J, with 15 bases between. Germline CDR1 SGHVS, CDR2 FQNEAQ.

This clonotype has more than one count but fewer than ten. CDR3 protein: CASSLTYGYTF. The CDR3, as DNA: TGTGCCAGCAGCCTCACGTATGGCTACACCTTC. This chain uses TRBV12-3 or TRBV12-4 with TRBJ1-2; D gene unclear. The CDR3 contains 11 residues. With 6 bases removed from V and 5 bases from J, the gap between germline ends came to 7 bases.

This clonotype was observed a few times. The chain joins TRBV14 to TRBJ2-1; D is tentatively TRBD1 or TRBD2 (5 bases each). V was cut by 0 bases and J by 5 bases, with 14 bases left in between. The germline CDR1 and CDR2 sequences are SGHDN and FVKESK. The CDR3 extends over 16 amino acids. The CDR3 DNA reads as TGTGCCAGCAGCCAAGAGGGGGTTTATTTGAACAATGAGCAGTTCTTC. Its translation is CASSQEGVYLNNEQFF.

This rearrangement joins TRBV11-2 to TRBJ2-1; 8 positions match TRBD2. This CDR3 spans 15 amino acids. CDR1 is SGHAT, CDR2 FQNNGV, per germline. V dropped 0 bases and J dropped 3; count of bases not matched to a gene: 1. CDR3 sequence: CASSLDLAGYNEQFF. In nucleotides, the CDR3 is TGTGCCAGCAGCTTAGATCTAGCGGGCTACAATGAGCAGTTCTTC.

A few counts support this clonotype. The chain joins TRBV12-5 to TRBJ2-7; a weak D match, TRBD1 (6 bases). V was shortened by 1 base and J by 1 base, with 8 bases between the two germline ends. CDR3 size: 14 residues. Germline V gives CDR1 LGHNT, CDR2 FRNRAP. The CDR3 reads CASGLADRSYEQYF. CDR3 coding DNA: TGTGCTAGTGGTTTGGCGGACAGATCCTACGAGCAGTACTTC.